These 5 T cell receptor beta chains were all obtained from the same sample, sequenced in a study of OX40 agonist ivuxolimab in advanced cancers. Method: immunoSEQ multiplex PCR; TCRdb's copy keeps in-frame clones and lacks some. The table lists some 90,000 clones, about 89% of them singletons. Sequenced here: CD4+ or CD8+ T cells sorted from blood, sampled in a trial of the OX40 agonist ivuxolimab. These receptors were obtained from an adult with an advanced solid tumor such as melanoma, head and neck, liver or kidney cancer.

The V call is TRBV27, the J call TRBJ2-2, with D tentatively TRBD1 (6 bases). The CDR3 runs 14 residues. Trimming removed 6 bases at V and 0 bases at J, with 8 bases between. Germline assignment: CDR1 MNHEY and CDR2 SMNVEV (reference sequence). This CDR3 is CASRRQANTGELFF. Written as DNA, the CDR3 is TGTGCCAGCAGGAGACAGGCGAACACCGGGGAGCTGTTTTTT.

This clone was seen once. This chain connects TRBV5-1 to TRBJ2-5; D not certain. Germline CDR1 SGHRS, CDR2 YFSETQ. The CDR3 totals 10 residues. V was trimmed by 2 bases and J by 7 bases, leaving 3 bases between them. The CDR3 here is CASSFGTQYF. CDR3 bases: TGCGCCAGCAGCTTCGGGACCCAGTACTTC. The variable domain in full, completed from reference TRBV5-1 and TRBJ2-5, reads KAGVTQTPRYLIKTRGQQVTLSCSPISGHRSVSWYQQTPGQGLQFLFEYFSETQRNKGNFPGRFSGRQFSNSRSEMNVSTLELGDSALYLCASSFGTQYFGPGTRLLVL.

The V call is TRBV10-2, the J call TRBJ2-7; D may match TRBD1 or TRBD2 (6 bases each). The CDR3 runs to 11 residues. Trimming removed 7 bases at V and 11 bases at J, with 15 bases between. The germline V gene has CDR1 WSHSY and CDR2 SAAADI. The CDR3 bases are TGCGCCAGCATTCGGGAGCAGGGGAAGTACTTC. Translation gives CASIREQGKYF.

This clone has only one observation. The CDR3 region is CASSKTGPNTEAFF. The CDR3 DNA reads as TGTGCCAGTAGCAAGACAGGGCCTAACACTGAAGCTTTCTTT. The rearrangement uses TRBV19 and TRBJ1-1; TRBD1 matches at 7 bases. Germline values: CDR1 LNHDA, CDR2 SQIVND (reference sequence). The ends lost 6 bases at V and 2 bases at J; junction bases unmatched: 6. The CDR3 extends over 14 amino acids.

The V gene is TRBV7-2, the J gene TRBJ2-3, with D possibly TRBD2 on 6 matching bases. The CDR3 loop spans 14 amino acids. The V end was cut by 5 bases, the J end by 2 bases, with 11 bases between. Germline values: CDR1 SGHTA, CDR2 FQGNSA. The DNA of the CDR3 is TGTGCCAGCAGCGCAGGACTAACCACAGATACGCAGTATTTT. It codes for CASSAGLTTDTQYF.